This T cell receptor beta chain is from a study of blood T cell repertoires in COVID-19. Assay: immunoSEQ multiplex PCR; the TCRdb copy retains only in-frame clones and omits some. Altogether about 480,000 clones are present, 80% to 90% being singletons, with the ten largest covering approximately 0.9%. The material sequenced was peripheral blood. The receptor was derived from a man younger than 35 with COVID-19, enrolled during active disease.

CDR3 region: CASSPRGGATGELFF. The CDR3 nucleotides are TGTGCCAGCAGCCCCAGAGGTGGGGCCACCGGGGAGCTGTTTTTT. V is TRBV7-9 and J is TRBJ2-2; tentatively, D is TRBD1 (5 bases). CDR1 SEHNR and CDR2 FQNEAQ come from the germline V gene (reference sequence). The CDR3 has 15 amino acids. Trimming shortened V by 5 bases and J by 4 bases, and 14 bases separated the two germline ends.